This TCR beta chain was captured in a study of cytomegalovirus exposure and HLA in healthy donors (dated by TCRdb to 2017 to 2019). About the study as a whole: According to an earlier analysis of several hundred of the donors, about 180 million T cells yielded roughly 100 million unique TCR beta sequences and more than 250 Gb of sequence data. Typing coverage differed by locus: A, B, C, DRB1 and DQB1 were typed in roughly 620-640 donors, DQA1 in around 500, DPA1 in roughly 590, and DPB1 in 400 to 480. An earlier analysis of about 600 of the donors used high-throughput TCR beta sequencing to judge whether each TCR beta V gene segment behaved as functional or pseudogenic. A later analysis re-analyzed previously published TCR beta repertoires from 660 or so donors and added high-resolution HLA genotyping to study TCR occurrence patterns. Besides the first cohort of approximately 710 subjects, a separate validation cohort made up of over a hundred different subjects was used. Every discovery cohort repertoire had been produced on one sequencing platform. Genome-wide SNP genotypes for about 60% of the roughly 670 donors were used in a later genetic analysis, which treated that subset as a discovery cohort. Several DR-DQ haplotypes were handled as single units for association and clustering because linkage in the cohort was strong. Class I and class II HLA loci were covered by the typing at four-digit resolution. Donor age, sex, ethnicity and CMV serostatus were compiled together with the repertoire data. The study profiled the T cell repertoires of approximately 700 subjects by immunosequencing and related them to cytomegalovirus serostatus. In the later analysis, no new phenotypic data were used to find candidate immune exposures; instead, reliance was placed on TCR beta sequences and their occurrence across donors. Among 398 genotyped donors of the cohort, an average of roughly 240,000 unique TCR beta nucleotide sequences were sequenced per donor, 15% to 20% of them non-productive. To predict cytomegalovirus infection status, the study brought together high-throughput TCR immunosequencing, statistical association of individual TCRs with disease status, and machine learning. The study aimed to test whether signatures of past pathogen exposure could be identified by cataloging public T cell receptors. Of the roughly 400 genotyped donors, roughly 85% fell in the genetic ancestry cluster associated with self-reported Caucasian donors. An early release covering about 600 HLA-typed donors comprised approximately 290 gigabases of sequencing data and approximately 85 million unique TCR sequences.

Findings and caveats that apply to the study as a whole: According to a later genetic analysis, donors in an Asian-associated ancestry cluster had fewer N-insertions in productive TCRs than the approximately 650-donor mean. Only TCR beta chains were sequenced in this cohort, and the absence of alpha or paired-chain data limited detectable features. Because counts were too low, 15 or so rarely observed V segments, including chromosome 9 orphons, were excluded from the earlier analysis of under 650 of the donors. In a later genetic analysis, a missense DCLRE1C variant was associated with V-gene and J-gene trimming of TCR beta chains, and the association was replicated in an independent cohort. A few of the identified cytomegalovirus-associated TCR beta chains were confirmed in vitro to be specific for cytomegalovirus antigens. Compared with equally common non-associated chains, HLA-associated TCR beta chains in a later analysis were more clonally expanded and had lower generation probabilities. Most CMV-associated TCR beta chains appeared to be HLA-restricted in a later analysis, and the HLA associations seemed to be driven largely by CMV exposure. Some IMGT-functional V segments, including TRBV6-2 and TRBV6-3, could not be told apart with the 87-base-pair reads, so those segments were excluded. The sequencing pipeline was judged likely to have produced a cluster of highly shared sequence variants as a technical artifact. Several of the top co-occurrence clusters appeared to be linked to parvovirus B19, influenza, CMV and Epstein-Barr virus, according to a later analysis. Because HLA typing was unavailable for some donors at each locus, only the typed subset was used in association tests. The presence/absence analyses assumed that sequencing depth was roughly uniform across donors, and that assumption may not be true. For the cohort, immune exposure information was limited to CMV serostatus. According to a later analysis, TCR association rates differed among HLA loci, with DRB1 alleles showing the most associated TCRs and HLA-C alleles showing the fewest. Broadly in line with IMGT annotations, most TCR beta V segments showed up in productive rearrangements about 87% or about 30% of the time in an earlier analysis of 587 of the donors. At a false discovery rate of 0.05, a later analysis linked around 15,000 TCR beta sequences to specific HLA alleles. A further reported finding was that TCR beta sequences accurately predicted the HLA-A and HLA-B alleles for most subjects in the first cohort. According to the authors, the approach could potentially be generalized to other disease states and immunological phenotypes. Correlated functional status among segregating V segments might reflect linkage disequilibrium, but an unknown experimental factor could not be ruled out. Strong co-occurrence of HLA alleles, especially DR and DQ, made assigning TCR associations to individual alleles difficult. Most TCR sequences were seen in very few donors, while some public TCRs were found in many individuals. The classifier was reported to diagnose cytomegalovirus status with high specificity and sensitivity in both the original cohort and the validation cohort. In the study, 150 to 200 TCR beta chains were listed as associated with cytomegalovirus.

The cohort comprised more than 550 healthy bone marrow donors. At the time of sampling, every cohort member was nominally healthy, though immune exposures that went unrecorded were likely present. The donor was CMV seropositive and was included in the group of some 290 seropositive cohort members. A peripheral blood sample was collected from each donor, and TCR beta sequencing was performed on peripheral blood mononuclear cells. The Qiagen DNeasy Blood Extraction Kit was used to extract genomic DNA from the blood cell samples. Libraries were prepared through the immunoSEQ multiplex PCR assay. For the multiplex PCR, a mixture combining 60 forward primers for TCR Vbeta segments and 13 reverse primers for TCR Jbeta segments was used. The CDR3 region of rearranged TCR beta genes was amplified from genomic DNA with a multiplex PCR assay. Amplified TCR beta libraries were sequenced as 87-base-pair reads on the Illumina HiSeq System. The paper's data handling went like this. A later analysis tallied tens of millions of unique TCR beta chains across the approximately 670 repertoires, and around 10 million of those chains were shared by two or more donors. Raw reads were error-corrected and collapsed into unique sequences with a nearest-neighbor algorithm that merged closely related sequences to remove PCR and sequencing errors. Alignment of CDR3 sequences to IMGT reference sequences was used to assign V, D and J gene segments. Each retained sequence needed at least a six-nucleotide match to both a V gene segment and a J gene segment. A rearrangement counted as productive if the CDR3 had no stop codons and remained in frame with V and J, and every other rearrangement counted as non-productive. CDR3 was defined by IMGT convention, running from the second conserved V-encoded cysteine to the conserved J-encoded phenylalanine. Sequences without an unambiguous match to a single V gene segment were excluded from the earlier analysis of approximately 600 of the donors. An earlier analysis of a few hundred of the donors called V segments functional above 56.7% productive rearrangements and segregating when the between-donor standard deviation exceeded 5%. A statistical classification framework was built to diagnose cytomegalovirus status from the catalog of TCR beta chain sequences. A later analysis assigned V and J genes by comparing TCR nucleotide sequences with IMGT/GENE-DB human TR gene sequences. A later analysis assigned CDR3 sequences and most-parsimonious VDJ recombination scenarios with the TCRdist pipeline. In a later analysis, each TCR beta chain was defined by its CDR3 amino acid sequence together with its V-gene family, and reads lacking a unique V-gene family were excluded. In a later analysis, 500 to 700 highly shared, low-generation-probability nucleotide sequences were removed to address suspected cross-contamination and a sequencing artifact. In a later analysis, a clonal expansion index was calculated for each public chain from normalized within-repertoire ranks of inferred template counts. Generation probabilities in a later analysis came from a VDJ recombination model fitted to out-of-frame rearrangements, and those results were checked against IGoR. In a later analysis, TCR-TCR, TCR-HLA and TCR-CMV co-occurrence was scored with hypergeometric tests, and a repertoire-size bias correction was applied to TCR pairs. In a later analysis, false discovery rates were estimated by permuting HLA or CMV assignments 20 times. In a later analysis, co-occurring TCRs were grouped with DBSCAN, and TCRdist sequence similarity was added when clustering was performed within HLA-allele-positive subsets. Co-occurrence clustering excluded repertoires with fewer than 30,000 or more than 120,000 public chains, plus five with anomalous nucleotide sharing. The immuneACCESS repertoire file appears here via TCRdb, limited to in-frame rearrangements. These files lack a portion of the clones; in checked studies, under half of the deficit traces to unresolved V genes, and the cause of the others is not known. The DNA gave D and trimming, while V, J and clone size come from that table. Counted in this sample were 100,000 to 150,000 clones; under 85% of them appeared once. The ten largest make up roughly 13% of the sample.

Note on this clone: Its antigen is currently not known. Base quality data are lacking; no much larger clone is found one base away.

Reading the germline V gene gives CDR1 MDHEN and CDR2 SYDVKM. The CDR3 holds 14 amino acids from the cysteine to the phenylalanine. CDR3 DNA is the only sequence kept; it has 42 bases, read in frame from the first base. The trim is 2 bases for V and 2 bases for J, with a gap of 8 bases between the germline ends. The material sequenced was PBMCs. The rearrangement joined TRBV28 to TRBJ2-3; a tentative D call is TRBD2 (5 bases match). The source of this sequence is a middle-aged woman in good health and CMV-seropositive. CDR3 sequence: CASSLQRLTDTQYF. The DNA sequence is TGTGCCAGCAGTTTACAGCGGCTCACAGATACGCAGTATTTT.